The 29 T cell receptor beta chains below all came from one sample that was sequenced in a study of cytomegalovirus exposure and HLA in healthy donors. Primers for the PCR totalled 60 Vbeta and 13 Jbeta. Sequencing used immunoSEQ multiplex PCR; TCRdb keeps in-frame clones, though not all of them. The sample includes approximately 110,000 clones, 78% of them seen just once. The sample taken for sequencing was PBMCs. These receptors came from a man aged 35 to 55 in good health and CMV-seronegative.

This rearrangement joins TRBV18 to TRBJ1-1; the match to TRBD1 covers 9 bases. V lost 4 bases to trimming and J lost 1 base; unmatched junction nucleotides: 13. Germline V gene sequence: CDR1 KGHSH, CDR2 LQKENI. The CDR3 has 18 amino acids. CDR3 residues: CASSRPGTGTLENTEAFF. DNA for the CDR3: TGTGCCAGCTCACGTCCCGGGACAGGGACCTTAGAGAACACTGAAGCTTTCTTT.

The DNA of the CDR3 is TGCGCCAGCAGCCAAGTGCGGGGGCCGAACACTGAAGCTTTCTTT. Translating it yields CASSQVRGPNTEAFF. V usage is TRBV4-1 and J usage is TRBJ1-1, with a tentative D call TRBD1 (6 bases). Per the germline V gene, CDR1 is MGHRA and CDR2 is YSYEKL. The CDR3 contains 15 residues. V lost 1 base to trimming and J lost 1 base, with 10 bases between them.

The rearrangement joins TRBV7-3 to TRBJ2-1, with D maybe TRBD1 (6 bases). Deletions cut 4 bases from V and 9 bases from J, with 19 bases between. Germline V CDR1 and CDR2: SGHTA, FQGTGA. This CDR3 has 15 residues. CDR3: CASSSRDQGSGEQFF. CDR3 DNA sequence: TGTGCCAGCAGCTCCCGGGACCAGGGGAGCGGTGAGCAGTTCTTC. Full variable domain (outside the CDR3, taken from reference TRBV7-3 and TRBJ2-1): GAGVSQTPSNKVTEKGKYVELRCDPISGHTALYWYRQSLGQGPEFLIYFQGTGAADDSGLPNDRFFAVRPEGSVSTLKIQRTERGDSAVYLCASSSRDQGSGEQFFGPGTRLTVL.

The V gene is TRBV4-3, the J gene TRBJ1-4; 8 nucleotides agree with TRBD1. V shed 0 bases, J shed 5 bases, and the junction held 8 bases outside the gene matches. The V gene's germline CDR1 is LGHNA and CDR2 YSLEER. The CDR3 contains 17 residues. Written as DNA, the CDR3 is TGCGCCAGCAGCCAAGACCACAGGGCAGGGGGCAATGAAAAACTGTTTTTT. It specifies CASSQDHRAGGNEKLFF.

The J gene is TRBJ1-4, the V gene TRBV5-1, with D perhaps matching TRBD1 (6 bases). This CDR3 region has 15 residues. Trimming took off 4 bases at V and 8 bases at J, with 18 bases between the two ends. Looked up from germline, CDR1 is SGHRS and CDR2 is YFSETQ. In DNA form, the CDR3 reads TGCGCCAGCAGCCGAACCGGGACATCGGGGGAAAAACTGTTTTTT. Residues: CASSRTGTSGEKLFF.

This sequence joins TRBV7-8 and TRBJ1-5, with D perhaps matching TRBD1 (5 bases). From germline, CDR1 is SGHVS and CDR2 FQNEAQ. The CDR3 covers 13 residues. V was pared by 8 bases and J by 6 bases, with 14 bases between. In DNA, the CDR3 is TGTGCCAGCTCCCCGGGGGTGGGTCAGCCCCAGCATTTT. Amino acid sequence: CASSPGVGQPQHF.

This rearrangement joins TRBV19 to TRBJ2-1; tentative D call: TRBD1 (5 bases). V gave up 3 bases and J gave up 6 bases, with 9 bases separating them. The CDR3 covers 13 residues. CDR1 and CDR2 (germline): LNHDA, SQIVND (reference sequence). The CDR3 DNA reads TGTGCCAGTAGTATCGGCAGGGTCAATGAGCAGTTCTTC. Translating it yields CASSIGRVNEQFF. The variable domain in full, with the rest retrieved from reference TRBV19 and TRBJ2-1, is DGGITQSPKYLFRKEGQNVTLSCEQNLNHDAMYWYRQDPGQGLRLIYYSQIVNDFQKGDIAEGYSVSREKKESFPLTVTSAQKNPTAFYLCASSIGRVNEQFFGPGTRLTVL.

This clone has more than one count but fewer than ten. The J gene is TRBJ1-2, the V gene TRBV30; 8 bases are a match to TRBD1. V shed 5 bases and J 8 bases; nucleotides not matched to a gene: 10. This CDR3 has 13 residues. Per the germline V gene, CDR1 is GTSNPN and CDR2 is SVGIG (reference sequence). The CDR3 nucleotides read TGTGCCTGGGCCCGGGACAGGCCCAGAGGCTACACCTTC. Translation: CAWARDRPRGYTF. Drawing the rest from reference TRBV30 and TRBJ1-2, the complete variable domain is SQTIHQWPATLVQPVGSPLSLECTVEGTSNPNLYWYRQAAGRGLQLLFYSVGIGQISSEVPQNLSASRPQDRQFILSSKKLLLSDSGFYLCAWARDRPRGYTFGSGTRLTVV.

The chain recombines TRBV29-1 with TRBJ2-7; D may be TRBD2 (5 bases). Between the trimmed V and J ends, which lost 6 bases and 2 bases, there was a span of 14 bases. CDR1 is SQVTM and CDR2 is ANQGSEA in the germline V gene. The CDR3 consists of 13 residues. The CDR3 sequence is CSVEAEAAYEQYF. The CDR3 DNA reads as TGCAGCGTGGAGGCAGAGGCGGCCTACGAGCAGTACTTC.

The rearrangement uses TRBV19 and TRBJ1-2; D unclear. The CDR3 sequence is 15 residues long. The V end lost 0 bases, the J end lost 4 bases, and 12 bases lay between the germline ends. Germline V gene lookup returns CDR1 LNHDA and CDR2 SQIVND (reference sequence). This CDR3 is CASSIDEATFYGYTF. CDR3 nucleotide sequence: TGTGCCAGTAGTATAGATGAGGCTACCTTCTATGGCTACACCTTC.

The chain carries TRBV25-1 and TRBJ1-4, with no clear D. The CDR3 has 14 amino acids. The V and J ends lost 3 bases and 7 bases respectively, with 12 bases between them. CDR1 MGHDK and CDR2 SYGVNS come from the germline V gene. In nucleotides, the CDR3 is TGTGCCAGCAGTGAGAGGGTTTTGGGTGAAAAACTGTTTTTT. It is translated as CASSERVLGEKLFF.

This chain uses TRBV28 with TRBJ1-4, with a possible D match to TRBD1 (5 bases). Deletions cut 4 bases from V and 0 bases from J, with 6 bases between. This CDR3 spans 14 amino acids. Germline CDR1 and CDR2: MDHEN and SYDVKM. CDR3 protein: CASSWGSTNEKLFF. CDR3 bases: TGTGCCAGCAGTTGGGGCTCAACTAATGAAAAACTGTTTTTT.

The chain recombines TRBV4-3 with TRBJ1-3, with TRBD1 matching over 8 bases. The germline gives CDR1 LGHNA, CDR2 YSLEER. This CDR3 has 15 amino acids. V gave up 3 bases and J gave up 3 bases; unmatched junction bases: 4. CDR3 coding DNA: TGCGCCAGCAGCCAGGTACAGGGGGGTGGAAACACCATATATTTT. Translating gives CASSQVQGGGNTIYF.

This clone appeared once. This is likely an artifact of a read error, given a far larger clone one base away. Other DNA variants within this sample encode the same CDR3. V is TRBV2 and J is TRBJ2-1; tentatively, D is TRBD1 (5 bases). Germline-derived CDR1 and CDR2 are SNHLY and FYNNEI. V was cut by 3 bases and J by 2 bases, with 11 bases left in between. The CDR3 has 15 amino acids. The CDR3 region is CASSDPAGTYNEQFF. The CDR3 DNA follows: TGTGCCAGCAGTGATCCAGCAGGGACCTACAATGAGCAGTTCTTC. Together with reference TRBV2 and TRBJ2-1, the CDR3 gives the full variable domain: EPEVTQTPSHQVTQMGQEVILRCVPISNHLYFYWYRQILGQKVEFLVSFYNNEISEKSEIFDDQFSVERPDGSNFTLKIRSTKLEDSAMYFCASSDPAGTYNEQFFGPGTRLTVL.

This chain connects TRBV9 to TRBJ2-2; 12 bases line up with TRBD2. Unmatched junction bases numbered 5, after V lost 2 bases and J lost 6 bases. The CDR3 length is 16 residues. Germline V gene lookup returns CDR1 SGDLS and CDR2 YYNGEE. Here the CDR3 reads CASSVTSGGSAGELFF. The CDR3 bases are TGTGCCAGCAGCGTCACTAGCGGGGGGTCGGCCGGGGAGCTGTTTTTT.

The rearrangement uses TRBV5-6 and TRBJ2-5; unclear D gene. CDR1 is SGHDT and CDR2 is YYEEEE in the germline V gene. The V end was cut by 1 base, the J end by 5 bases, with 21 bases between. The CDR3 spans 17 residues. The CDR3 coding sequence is TGTGCCAGCAGCTTGTGGTCCTTGCACTCAAATTACGAGACCCAGTACTTC. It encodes CASSLWSLHSNYETQYF.

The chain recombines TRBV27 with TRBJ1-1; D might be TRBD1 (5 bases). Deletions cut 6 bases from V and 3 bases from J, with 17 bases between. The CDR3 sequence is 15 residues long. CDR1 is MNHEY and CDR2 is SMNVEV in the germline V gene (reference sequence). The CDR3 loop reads CASRDYAGGYTEAFF. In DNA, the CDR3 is TGTGCCAGCAGAGACTACGCCGGGGGTTACACTGAAGCTTTCTTT.

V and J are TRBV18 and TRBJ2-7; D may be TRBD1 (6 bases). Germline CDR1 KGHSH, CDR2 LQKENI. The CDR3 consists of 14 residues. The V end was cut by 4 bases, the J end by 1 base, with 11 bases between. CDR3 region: CASSRTVLSYEQYF. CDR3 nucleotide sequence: TGTGCCAGCTCACGGACAGTTCTGTCCTACGAGCAGTACTTC.

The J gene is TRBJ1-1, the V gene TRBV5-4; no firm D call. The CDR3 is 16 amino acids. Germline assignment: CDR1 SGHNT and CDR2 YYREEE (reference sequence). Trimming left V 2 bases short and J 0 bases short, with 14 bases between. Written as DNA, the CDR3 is TGTGCCAGCAGCTTCGGGGTCTTGATCATGAACACTGAAGCTTTCTTT. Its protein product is CASSFGVLIMNTEAFF. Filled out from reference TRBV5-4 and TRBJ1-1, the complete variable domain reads ETGVTQSPTHLIKTRGQQVTLRCSSQSGHNTVSWYQQALGQGPQFIFQYYREEENGRGNFPPRFSGLQFPNYSSELNVNALELDDSALYLCASSFGVLIMNTEAFFGQGTRLTVV.

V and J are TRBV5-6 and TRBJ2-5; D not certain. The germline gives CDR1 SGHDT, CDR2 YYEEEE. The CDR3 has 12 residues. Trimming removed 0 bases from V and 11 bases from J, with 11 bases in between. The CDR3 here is CASSLGWVEQYF. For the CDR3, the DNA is TGTGCCAGCAGCTTGGGGTGGGTGGAGCAGTACTTC.

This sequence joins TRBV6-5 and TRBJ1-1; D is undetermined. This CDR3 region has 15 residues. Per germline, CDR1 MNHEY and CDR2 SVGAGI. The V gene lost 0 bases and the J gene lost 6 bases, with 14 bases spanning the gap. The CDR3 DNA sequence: TGTGCCAGCAGTTACTCGAATACGGGAATCTCTGAAGCTTTCTTT. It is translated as CASSYSNTGISEAFF.

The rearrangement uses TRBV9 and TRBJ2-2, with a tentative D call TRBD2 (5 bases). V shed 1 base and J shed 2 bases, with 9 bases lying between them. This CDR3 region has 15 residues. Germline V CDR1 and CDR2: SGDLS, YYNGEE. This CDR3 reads CASSVNPGNTGELFF. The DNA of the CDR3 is TGTGCCAGCAGCGTAAACCCGGGAAACACCGGGGAGCTGTTTTTT.

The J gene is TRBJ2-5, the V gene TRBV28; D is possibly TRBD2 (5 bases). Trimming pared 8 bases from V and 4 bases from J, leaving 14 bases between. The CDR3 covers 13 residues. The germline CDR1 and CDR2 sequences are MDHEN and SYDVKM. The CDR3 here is CASSFGERETQYF. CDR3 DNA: TGTGCCAGCTCCTTTGGGGAGAGAGAGACCCAGTACTTC.

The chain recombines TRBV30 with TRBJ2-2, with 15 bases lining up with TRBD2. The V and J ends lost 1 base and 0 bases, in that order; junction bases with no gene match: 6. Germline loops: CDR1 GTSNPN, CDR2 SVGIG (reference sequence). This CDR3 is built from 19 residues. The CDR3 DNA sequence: TGTGCCTGGAGTGAACCGGGACTAGCGGGGGGCGCGAACACCGGGGAGCTGTTTTTT. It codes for CAWSEPGLAGGANTGELFF.

CDR3 loop: CASSSTGGARMGPRGYTF. The CDR3, as DNA: TGCGCCAGCAGCTCTACAGGGGGCGCGAGGATGGGGCCGCGTGGCTACACCTTC. V gene TRBV5-1 combines with J gene TRBJ1-2; TRBD1 aligns across 9 bases. The CDR3 spans 18 residues. The V gene end was trimmed by 3 bases and the J gene end by 7 bases; junction bases not matched to a gene: 19. CDR1 SGHRS and CDR2 YFSETQ come from the germline V gene.

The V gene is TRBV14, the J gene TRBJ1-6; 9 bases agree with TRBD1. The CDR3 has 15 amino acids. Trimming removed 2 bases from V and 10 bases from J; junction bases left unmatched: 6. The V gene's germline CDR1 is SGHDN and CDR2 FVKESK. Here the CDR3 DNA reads TGTGCCAGCAGCCAAATCACAGGGGGCGGCTCACCCCTCCACTTT. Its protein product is CASSQITGGGSPLHF.

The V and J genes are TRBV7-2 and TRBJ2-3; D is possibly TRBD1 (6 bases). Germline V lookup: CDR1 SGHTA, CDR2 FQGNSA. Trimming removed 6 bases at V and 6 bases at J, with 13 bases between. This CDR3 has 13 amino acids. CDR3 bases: TGTGCCAGCAGTTTGGGACATTCCGATACGCAGTATTTT. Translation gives CASSLGHSDTQYF.

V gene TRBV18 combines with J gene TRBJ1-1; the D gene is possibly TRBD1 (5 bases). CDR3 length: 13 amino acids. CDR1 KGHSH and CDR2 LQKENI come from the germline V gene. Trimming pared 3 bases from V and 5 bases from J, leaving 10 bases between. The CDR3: CASSPRQLTEAFF. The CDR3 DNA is TGTGCCAGCTCACCTCGACAGCTTACTGAAGCTTTCTTT.

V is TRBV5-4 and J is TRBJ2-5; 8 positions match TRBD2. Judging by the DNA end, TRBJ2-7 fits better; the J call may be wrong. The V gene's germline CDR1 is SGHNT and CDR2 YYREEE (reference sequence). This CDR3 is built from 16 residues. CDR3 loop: CASSQRLKRGSYEQYF. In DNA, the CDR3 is TGTGCCAGCAGCCAAAGACTAAAGCGGGGGTCCTACGAGCAGTACTTC.